This T cell receptor beta chain was obtained from a study of T cell repertoires in cytomegalovirus infection. From germline, CDR1 is MGHRA and CDR2 YSYEKL. The length of the CDR3 is 15 residues. This clonotype was counted between two and nine times. The antigen remains undetermined. MiXCR, run by TCRdb on the reads, gives a single entry per CDR3 protein. Of roughly 500,000 distinct CDR3 sequences in the sample, about 33% are singletons; the top ten hold 15% to 20%. The V call is TRBV4-1, the J call TRBJ1-5; 8 nucleotides match TRBD1. This sequence was found in a human donor in good health (CMV status not recorded). Some clones in this sample may be carry-over from other donors' samples. The sequencing used cultured PBMCs, collected from culture after CMV antigen stimulation. The CDR3 nucleotides read TGCGGAGCAGGCCCGGCGCAGGGGGCGGGTCAGCCCCAGCATTTT. It yields the protein CGAGPAQGAGQPQHF.